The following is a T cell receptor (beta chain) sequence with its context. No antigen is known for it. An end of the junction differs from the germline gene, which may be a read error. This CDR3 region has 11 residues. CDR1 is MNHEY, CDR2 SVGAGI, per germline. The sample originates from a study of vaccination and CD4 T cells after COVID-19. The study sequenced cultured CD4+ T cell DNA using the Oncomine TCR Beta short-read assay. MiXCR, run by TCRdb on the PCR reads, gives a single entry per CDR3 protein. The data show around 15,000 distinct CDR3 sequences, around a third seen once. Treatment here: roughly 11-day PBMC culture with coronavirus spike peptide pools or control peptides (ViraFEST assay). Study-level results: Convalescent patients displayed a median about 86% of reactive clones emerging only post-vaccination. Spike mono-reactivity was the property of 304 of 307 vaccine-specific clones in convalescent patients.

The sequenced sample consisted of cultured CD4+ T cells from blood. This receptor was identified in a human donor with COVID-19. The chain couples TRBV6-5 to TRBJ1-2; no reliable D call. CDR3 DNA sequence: TGTGTCAGCAGTTCCCAGCATGGCTACACCTTC. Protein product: CVSSSQHGYTF.